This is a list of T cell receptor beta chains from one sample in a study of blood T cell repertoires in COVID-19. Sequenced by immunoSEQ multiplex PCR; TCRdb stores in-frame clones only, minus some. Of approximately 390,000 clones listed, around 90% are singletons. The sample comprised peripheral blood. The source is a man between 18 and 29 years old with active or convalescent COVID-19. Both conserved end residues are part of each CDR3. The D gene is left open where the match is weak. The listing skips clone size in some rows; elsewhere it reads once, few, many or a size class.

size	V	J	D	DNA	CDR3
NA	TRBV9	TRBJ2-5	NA	TGTGCCAGCAGCGTCTCCCCACAGGGACAAGAGACCCAGTACTTC	CASSVSPQGQETQYF
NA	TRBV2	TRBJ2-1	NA	TGTGCCAGCAGTCTCAGGGCTATTGAGCAGTTCTTC	CASSLRAIEQFF
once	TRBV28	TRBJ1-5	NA	TGTGCCAGCGGAACGGGTGTCAGCAATCAGCCCCAGCATTTT	CASGTGVSNQPQHF
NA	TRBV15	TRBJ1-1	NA	TGTGCCACCAGCAACTCGAGGAAGGTTTATACTGAAGCTTTCTTT	CATSNSRKVYTEAFF
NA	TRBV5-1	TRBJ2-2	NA	TGCGCCAGCAGCTTGGGCCAGGGAAACCTGTTTTTT	CASSLGQGNLFF
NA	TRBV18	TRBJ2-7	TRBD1	TGTGCCAGCTCACCCGGGACAGTCTACGAGCAGTACTTC	CASSPGTVYEQYF
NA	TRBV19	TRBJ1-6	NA	TGTGCCACCGCGGGGCAGCTGACTTCACCCCTCCACTTT	CATAGQLTSPLHF
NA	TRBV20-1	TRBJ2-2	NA	TGCAGTGCTAGTGTCATCTCCGCCAGAGGCACCGGGGAGCTGTTTTTT	CSASVISARGTGELFF
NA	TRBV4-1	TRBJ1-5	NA	TGCGCCAGCAGCCAAGATGGGCCTCCCCAGCATTTT	CASSQDGPPQHF
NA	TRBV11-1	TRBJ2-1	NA	TGTGCCAGCAGCTTAGCGGGACATTACAATGAGCAGTTCTTC	CASSLAGHYNEQFF
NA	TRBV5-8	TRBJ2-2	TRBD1	TGTGCCAGCAGCTTGGGACAGGGGATCGGGGAGCTGTTTTTT	CASSLGQGIGELFF
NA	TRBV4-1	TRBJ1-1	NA	TGCGCCAGCAGCCAATCGGACAAGGCCTGGACGGAAGCTTTCTTT	CASSQSDKAWTEAFF
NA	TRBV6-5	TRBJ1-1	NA	TGTGCCAGCAGGGGACAAGGGTGGAACACTGAAGCTTTCTTT	CASRGQGWNTEAFF
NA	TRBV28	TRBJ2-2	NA	TGTGCCAGCAGTTTTATACAGGGAGATAATACCGGGGAGCTGTTTTTT	CASSFIQGDNTGELFF
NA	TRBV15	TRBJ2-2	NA	TGTGCCACCAACCGACAGGAAGCGAACACCGGGGAGCTGTTTTTT	CATNRQEANTGELFF
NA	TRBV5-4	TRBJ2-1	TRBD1	TGTGCCAGCAGCCCAAGACCCACAGGGGACTCCTACAATGAGCAGTTCTTC	CASSPRPTGDSYNEQFF
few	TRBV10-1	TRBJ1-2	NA	TGCGCCAGCAGTGAGAGAGGAGGGACGCCCCGGGGGTACTATGGCTACACCTTC	CASSERGGTPRGYYGYTF
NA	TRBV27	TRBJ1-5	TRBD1	TGTGCCAGCAGTTCCCTTCAGACAGGGGGCAATCAGCCCCAGCATTTT	CASSSLQTGGNQPQHF
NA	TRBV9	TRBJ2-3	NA	TGTGCCAGCAGCGGAAAGGGGTCAGATACGCAGTATTTT	CASSGKGSDTQYF
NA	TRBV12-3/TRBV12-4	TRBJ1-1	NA	TGTGCCAGCAGTTTAGCGGGGGGAGTTGAAGCTTTCTTT	CASSLAGGVEAFF
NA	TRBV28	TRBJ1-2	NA	TGTGCCAGCAGTCTCCCGGGGTTCTATGGCTACACCTTC	CASSLPGFYGYTF
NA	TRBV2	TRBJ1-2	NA	TGTGCCAGCAGCTACAGGGTTGGCTACACCTTC	CASSYRVGYTF
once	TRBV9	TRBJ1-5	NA	TGTGCCAGCAGCGTAGATGGGGCGCCGAATCAGCCCCAGCATTTT	CASSVDGAPNQPQHF
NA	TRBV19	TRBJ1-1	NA	TGTGCCAGTTCCACCAGGGGAGGGATAGATGAAGCTTTCTTT	CASSTRGGIDEAFF
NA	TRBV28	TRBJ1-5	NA	TGTGCCAGCAGTCCCCAGTTGGCCAATCAGCCCCAGCATTTT	CASSPQLANQPQHF
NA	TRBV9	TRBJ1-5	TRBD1	TGTGCCAGCAGCGAGACAGGGAGAAATCAGCCCCAGCATTTT	CASSETGRNQPQHF
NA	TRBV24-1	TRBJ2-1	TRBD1	TGTGCCACCAGTGATTCACCCGGGACAGGGGAAAGCTACAATGAGCAGTTCTTC	CATSDSPGTGESYNEQFF
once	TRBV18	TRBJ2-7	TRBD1	TGTGCCAGCTCACCCCTCGGGACAGGGAACGAGCAGTACTTC	CASSPLGTGNEQYF
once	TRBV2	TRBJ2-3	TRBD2	TGTGCCAGCATCCCGGGACTAGGTGATACGCAGTATTTT	CASIPGLGDTQYF
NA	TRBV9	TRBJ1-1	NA	TGTGCCAGCAGCCCCCGTGGAGGGTGGGACTCTGAAGCTTTCTTT	CASSPRGGWDSEAFF
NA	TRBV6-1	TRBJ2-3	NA	TGTGCCAGCAGTGAGGACAGAGGAGGTTCAGATACGCAGTATTTT	CASSEDRGGSDTQYF
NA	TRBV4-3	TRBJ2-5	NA	TGCGCCAGCAGCCAAGGGGAGCATATTGTCCAAGAGACCCAGTACTTC	CASSQGEHIVQETQYF
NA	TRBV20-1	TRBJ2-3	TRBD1	TGCAGTGCTAGTCTCCTCTTGATCAGGGGGCAAGGCACAGATACGCAGTATTTT	CSASLLLIRGQGTDTQYF